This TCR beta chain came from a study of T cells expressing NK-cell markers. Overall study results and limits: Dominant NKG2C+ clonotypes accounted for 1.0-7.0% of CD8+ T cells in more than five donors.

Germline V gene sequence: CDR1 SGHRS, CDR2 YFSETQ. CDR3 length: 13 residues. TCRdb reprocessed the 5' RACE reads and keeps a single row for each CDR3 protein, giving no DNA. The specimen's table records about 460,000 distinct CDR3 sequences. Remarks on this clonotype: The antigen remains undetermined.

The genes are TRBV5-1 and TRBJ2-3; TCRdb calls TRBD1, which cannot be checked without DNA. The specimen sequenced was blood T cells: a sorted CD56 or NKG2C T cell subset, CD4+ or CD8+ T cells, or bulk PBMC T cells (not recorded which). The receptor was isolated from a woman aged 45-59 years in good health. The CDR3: CASNRQGPDTQYF.